This T cell receptor (beta chain) was found in a study of regulatory T cells in long-lasting Graves disease. Study outcomes and limitations: Favored gene segments in persistent disease were TRBV28, TRBJ1-2 and TRBJ2-5. Thyroid tissue was not studied; only peripheral blood was.

Arm-PCR of CDR3 regions and iRepertoire HTBI primers were used to build TCR beta libraries. MiXCR was run by TCRdb on the multiplex PCR reads, yielding one entry per CDR3 protein. The data contain about 470,000 distinct CDR3 sequences, under 25% of them seen just once; the ten biggest clones take up approximately 8%. This clonotype occurred many times. Its antigen is as yet unknown. Time point noted: persistent/refractory GD, antithyroid drugs over 5 years with positive TRAb. Researchers made the TCR library from RNA that was extracted from PBMCs. Graves' disease was diagnosed by American Thyroid Association guidelines. Germline loops: CDR1 MDHEN, CDR2 SYDVKM. The ends lost 3 bases at V and 1 base at J; junction bases unmatched: 5. The CDR3 runs 15 residues.

This clonotype originated in a female donor with Graves disease. This chain connects TRBV28 to TRBJ2-7; 8 nucleotides align to TRBD1. The sequencing used peripheral blood mononuclear cells (PBMCs), collected when the disease was refractory, from a patient treated with antithyroid drugs. For the CDR3, the DNA is TGTGCCAGCAGTTTGGTCCAGGGGGCTTCCTACGAGCAGTACTTC. It codes for CASSLVQGASYEQYF.